The clone carrying this T cell receptor beta chain showed up many times. Its antigen remains unidentified. The data originate from a study of identical twins. Each CDR3 protein gets one entry after TCRdb re-called the 5' RACE reads with MiXCR. The sample includes about 660,000 distinct CDR3 sequences, 8.6% seen only once; the top ten take 0.75% to 1%. Germline V gene data show CDR1 as SNHLY and CDR2 as FYNNEI. CDR3 length equals 13 residues. The V segment lost 6 bases and the J segment 3 bases; nucleotides outside the gene matches: 4. General study points: Insertion counts were lower in abundant cord blood beta clonotypes, a trend that memory repertoires did not show.

Another study also made use of these data, one on yellow fever vaccine responses in identical twins.

V and J are TRBV2 and TRBJ1-1; the match to TRBD1 covers 7 bases. Input material: PBMCs. The sequence was obtained from a woman younger than 30 in good health. The CDR3 coding sequence is TGTGCCAGCAGGGCGGACAGGCACACTGAAGCTTTCTTT. Translating it yields CASRADRHTEAFF.